These T cell receptor beta chains were read from a single sample in a study of shared clonotypes between healthy human individuals. This table comes from immunoSEQ multiplex PCR, and its TCRdb copy is limited to in-frame clones, with some not included. The sample records over 800,000 clones, 80% to 95% being singletons. Sequencing was carried out using naive CD8+ T cells sorted from blood. Source of these receptors: a man aged 25 to 40 in good health. Both conserved end residues are part of each CDR3. Each record gives: CDR3 length, D gene, J gene, clone size, V gene, CDR3 protein, CDR3 DNA. A D gene is named only where the DNA matches it firmly. Size values are once, few and many counts, or a class for expanded clones, and some rows have none.

>17|TRBD2|TRBJ2-1|once|TRBV9
CASSVGLAGGIYNEQFF
TGTGCCAGCAGCGTAGGACTAGCGGGAGGGATCTACAATGAGCAGTTCTTC
>14|TRBD1|TRBJ2-7|NA|TRBV2
CASSGDRVAYEQYF
TGTGCCAGCAGTGGGGACAGGGTCGCCTACGAGCAGTACTTC
>15|NA|TRBJ2-1|NA|TRBV30
CAWSRGARSNNEQFF
TGTGCCTGGAGTAGAGGGGCTCGGAGCAACAATGAGCAGTTCTTC
>13|NA|TRBJ2-1|NA|TRBV27
CASRRGTYNEQFF
TGTGCCAGCAGGAGGGGAACCTACAATGAGCAGTTCTTC
>14|TRBD1|TRBJ1-4|NA|TRBV10-2
CASYTGTGNEKLFF
TGCGCCAGCTATACCGGGACAGGAAATGAAAAACTGTTTTTT
>17|NA|TRBJ2-2|NA|TRBV7-9
CASSLEQSVFITGELFF
TGTGCCAGCAGCTTAGAACAGAGTGTCTTCATTACCGGGGAGCTGTTTTTT
>11|NA|TRBJ2-1|NA|TRBV2
CASSGRGEQFF
TGTGCCAGCAGTGGTAGGGGTGAGCAGTTCTTC
>13|NA|TRBJ2-1|once|TRBV6-1
CASSEWLGKEQFF
TGTGCCAGCAGTGAATGGCTAGGGAAAGAGCAGTTCTTC
>12|NA|TRBJ1-1|NA|TRBV2
CASMSGVAEAFF
TGTGCCAGCATGTCGGGGGTTGCTGAAGCTTTCTTT
>14|TRBD1|TRBJ2-2|NA|TRBV11-3
CASSLGTATGELFF
TGTGCCAGCAGCCTCGGGACAGCAACCGGGGAGCTGTTTTTT
>13|NA|TRBJ2-1|NA|TRBV10-3
CAIGGGQVGEQFF
TGTGCCATCGGCGGGGGCCAGGTTGGCGAGCAGTTCTTC
>16|NA|TRBJ2-7|NA|TRBV5-6
CASSPGTLDFSYEQYF
TGTGCCAGCAGCCCCGGGACTTTGGACTTCTCCTACGAGCAGTACTTC
>16|TRBD1|TRBJ1-2|NA|TRBV7-2
CASSWTGGRVNYGYTF
TGTGCCAGCAGCTGGACAGGGGGCAGGGTTAACTATGGCTACACCTTC
>13|TRBD1|TRBJ2-2|NA|TRBV6-1
CASRTQGAGELFF
TGTGCCAGCAGAACCCAGGGGGCCGGGGAGCTGTTTTTT
>17|TRBD1|TRBJ2-2|NA|TRBV5-1
CASSRLGQGANTGELFF
TGCGCCAGCAGCCGGCTCGGACAGGGGGCGAACACCGGGGAGCTGTTTTTT
>16|TRBD2|TRBJ2-7|NA|TRBV10-1
CASSDLTSGKGYEQYF
TGCGCCAGCAGTGACTTGACTAGCGGGAAGGGTTACGAGCAGTACTTC
>14|NA|TRBJ2-1|NA|TRBV7-6
CASSLEVSTDEQFF
TGTGCCAGCAGCTTAGAAGTCTCTACGGATGAGCAGTTCTTC
>14|TRBD2|TRBJ2-5|NA|TRBV27
CASRHIGGQETQYF
TGTGCCAGCAGACATATCGGGGGGCAAGAGACCCAGTACTTC
>14|NA|TRBJ2-7|once|TRBV1
CTSSRGGTVYEQYF
TGCACCAGCAGCCGTGGTGGGACAGTCTACGAGCAGTACTTC
>13|NA|TRBJ2-7|NA|TRBV19
CASSLGGVDEQYF
TGTGCCAGTAGTTTGGGAGGTGTGGACGAGCAGTACTTC
>15|TRBD2|TRBJ2-1|NA|TRBV27
CASSPGTSGSNEQFF
TGTGCCAGCAGTCCCGGGACTAGCGGGAGCAATGAGCAGTTCTTC
>18|NA|TRBJ2-1|NA|TRBV2
CASSETRTGASTYNEQFF
TGTGCCAGCAGTGAAACGCGCACCGGAGCCTCCACCTACAATGAGCAGTTCTTC
>17|TRBD2|TRBJ2-5|NA|TRBV27
CASSPWDSGRIVETQYF
TGTGCCAGCAGTCCTTGGGATAGCGGGAGGATCGTGGAGACCCAGTACTTC
>15|TRBD2|TRBJ2-1|once|TRBV5-1
CASSLVSGGPIEQFF
TGCGCCAGCAGCTTGGTGTCGGGAGGGCCTATTGAGCAGTTCTTC
>14|NA|TRBJ2-5|NA|TRBV11-2
CASSLLAYQETQYF
TGTGCCAGCAGCTTATTGGCCTACCAAGAGACCCAGTACTTC
>14|TRBD1|TRBJ2-1|NA|TRBV27
CASGQGTPYNEQFF
TGTGCCAGCGGACAGGGGACTCCCTACAATGAGCAGTTCTTC
>12|NA|TRBJ2-7|NA|TRBV5-4
CASSFGNYEQYF
TGTGCCAGCAGCTTCGGGAACTACGAGCAGTACTTC
>14|NA|TRBJ1-1|NA|TRBV5-4
CASSLDRANTEAFF
TGTGCCAGCAGCTTGGACAGAGCGAACACTGAAGCTTTCTTT
>15|NA|TRBJ2-1|once|TRBV7-2
CASSLSGYSMDEQFF
TGTGCCAGCAGCTTATCGGGCTACTCAATGGATGAGCAGTTCTTC
>12|TRBD1|TRBJ2-7|NA|TRBV30
CAFDRDPYEQYF
TGTGCCTTTGACAGGGACCCCTACGAGCAGTACTTC
>13|NA|TRBJ1-2|NA|TRBV21-1
CASTDLTGVGYTF
TGTGCCAGCACCGATTTAACAGGGGTCGGCTACACCTTC
>16|TRBD2|TRBJ2-2|NA|TRBV7-9
CASSFTSGRSGGELFF
TGTGCCAGCAGCTTTACTAGCGGGAGGTCTGGCGGGGAGCTGTTTTTT
>13|NA|TRBJ2-7|NA|TRBV28
CASTWGFSYEQYF
TGTGCCAGCACCTGGGGTTTTAGCTACGAGCAGTACTTC
>15|TRBD2|TRBJ2-3|NA|TRBV9
CASTRRGLARDTQYF
TGTGCCAGCACGCGCCGAGGACTAGCTAGGGATACGCAGTATTTT
>19|NA|TRBJ2-1|NA|TRBV4-3
CASSQESVYSGYSYNEQFF
TGCGCCAGCAGCCAAGAGTCTGTCTATTCAGGGTACTCCTACAATGAGCAGTTCTTC
>14|NA|TRBJ2-3|NA|TRBV7-9
CASSSRQGTDTQYF
TGTGCCAGCAGCTCCCGCCAGGGCACAGATACGCAGTATTTT
>17|NA|TRBJ2-3|NA|TRBV7-9
CASTTPPPGASTDTQYF
TGTGCCAGCACTACTCCCCCCCCAGGGGCCAGCACAGATACGCAGTATTTT
>15|NA|TRBJ1-5|NA|TRBV4-3
CASSQDLPGNQPQHF
TGCGCCAGCAGCCAAGATCTCCCAGGCAATCAGCCCCAGCATTTT
>13|TRBD2|TRBJ2-1|NA|TRBV6-5
CASSPGRNNEQFF
TGTGCCAGCAGTCCCGGGAGGAACAATGAGCAGTTCTTC
>16|TRBD1|TRBJ2-5|NA|TRBV25-1
CASSEFTGVFQETQYF
TGTGCCAGCAGTGAATTTACAGGGGTTTTCCAAGAGACCCAGTACTTC
>14|NA|TRBJ2-7|NA|TRBV27
CASSKPGPTYEQYF
TGTGCCAGCAGTAAACCGGGGCCGACCTACGAGCAGTACTTC
>15|NA|TRBJ2-5|NA|TRBV10-3
CAISESLATQETQYF
TGTGCCATCAGTGAGTCTCTAGCGACACAAGAGACCCAGTACTTC
>14|NA|TRBJ1-4|NA|TRBV29-1
CSVDTGMGAEKLFF
TGCAGCGTGGATACAGGGATGGGTGCCGAAAAACTGTTTTTT